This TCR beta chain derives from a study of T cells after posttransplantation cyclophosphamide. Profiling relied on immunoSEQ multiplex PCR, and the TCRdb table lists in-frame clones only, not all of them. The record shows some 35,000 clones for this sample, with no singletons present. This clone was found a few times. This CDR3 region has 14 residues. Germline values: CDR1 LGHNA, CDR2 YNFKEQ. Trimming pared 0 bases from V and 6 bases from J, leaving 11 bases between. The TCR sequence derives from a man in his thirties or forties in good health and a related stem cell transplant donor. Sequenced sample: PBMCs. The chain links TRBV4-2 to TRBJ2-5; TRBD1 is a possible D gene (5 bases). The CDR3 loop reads CASSQDAGRKTQYF. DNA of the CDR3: TGTGCCAGCAGCCAAGATGCAGGGCGGAAGACCCAGTACTTC.